This TCR beta chain emerged from a study of chemoradiotherapy in HPV16-positive cancers. Study background: Candidate HPV-specific clones and shared TCR motifs came from two HPV16-positive patients.

Assay: immunoSEQ multiplex PCR; the TCRdb copy retains only in-frame clones and omits some. Of about 14,000 clones in the sample, under 85% are singletons; the top ten hold under 10%. The J segment lost 0 bases and the V segment lost 4 bases, leaving 6 bases of the junction unmatched. The length of the CDR3 is 16 residues. From germline, CDR1 is SGDLS and CDR2 YYNGEE. With regard to this clone: Its antigen is currently unknown.

Study results and limitations: Functional assays defining HPV-specific T cells used only a couple of HPV16-positive patients.

This chain joins TRBV9 and TRBJ2-7; TRBD2 matches at 11 bases. The biological material was taken from a patient who underwent chemoradiotherapy. The sequence came from a human donor with HPV-associated anogenital cancer. The CDR3 DNA sequence: TGTGCCAGCAGCACGGGACTAGCGGAGTTCTCCTACGAGCAGTACTTC. It yields the protein CASSTGLAEFSYEQYF.